A single sample is the source of the 12 T cell receptor beta chains below, sequenced in a study of PD-1 blockade in classical Hodgkin lymphoma (dated by TCRdb to the early 2020s). Libraries were constructed by the immunoSEQ multiplex PCR assay. In TCRdb, the immuneACCESS table is reduced to in-frame sequences with V and J assigned. These tables do not hold every clone; where another copy was compared, an unresolved V gene accounts for under half, and the others remain unexplained. The sample records roughly 90,000 clones, nearly 85% of which are singletons. The ten largest account for 17% of the sample. The time point label, as the study defines it: cycle 4 day 1 (C4D1), after less than seven weeks of nivolumab. Relapse after autologous stem cell transplantation had occurred in all trial patients, and cohorts A, B and C were distinguished by prior brentuximab vedotin exposure. Here the sequenced sample was peripheral blood mononuclear cells (PBMCs), taken before the fourth cycle of nivolumab. All receptors derive from a human donor with classical Hodgkin lymphoma.

The chain uses TRBV6-4 and TRBJ2-6; D may be TRBD1 (5 bases). The V and J ends lost 3 bases and 2 bases respectively, with 8 bases between them. The germline V gene has CDR1 MRHNA and CDR2 SNTAGT. The CDR3 is 15 amino acids. CDR3 bases: TGTGCCAGCAGTGATTTGGGGCCTGGGGCCAACGTCCTGACTTTC. Translating it yields CASSDLGPGANVLTF.

J is TRBJ2-7 and V is TRBV29-1, with TRBD2 matching 9 bases. The junction had 8 bases not matched to a gene; V was cut back by 7 bases and J by 4 bases. Germline CDR1 and CDR2: SQVTM and ANQGSEA. The CDR3 covers 13 residues. The CDR3 protein is CSAQTSGVYEQYF. As DNA, the CDR3 is TGCAGCGCCCAGACTAGCGGTGTATACGAGCAGTACTTC.

The chain uses TRBV5-4 and TRBJ2-7; TRBD1 matches at 9 bases. The germline V gene has CDR1 SGHNT and CDR2 YYREEE (reference sequence). Germline trimming cut 4 bases from V and 7 bases from J; bases unmatched to any gene: 12. This CDR3 comprises 15 residues. The CDR3 spells CASSPPGTGPKEQYF. CDR3 bases: TGTGCCAGCAGCCCCCCCGGGACAGGGCCGAAAGAGCAGTACTTC.

This chain connects TRBV4-2 to TRBJ1-4, with D possibly matching TRBD1 (6 bases). This CDR3 is built from 15 residues. Trimming shortened V by 0 bases and J by 7 bases, and 12 bases separated the two germline ends. Per the germline V gene, CDR1 is LGHNA and CDR2 is YNFKEQ. The CDR3 region is CASSQDGRGGEKLFF. The CDR3 DNA reads TGTGCCAGCAGCCAAGATGGCAGGGGAGGTGAAAAACTGTTTTTT.

The chain recombines TRBV27 with TRBJ1-5; D ambiguous. The CDR3 extends over 10 amino acids. Germline V gene sequence: CDR1 MNHEY, CDR2 SMNVEV (reference sequence). V lost 5 bases and J lost 10, with 6 bases in between. CDR3: CASSPEPQHF. CDR3 nucleotides: TGTGCCAGCAGTCCAGAACCCCAGCATTTT.

This clone came up once. The rearrangement uses TRBV7-2 and TRBJ2-2; D is perhaps TRBD2 (6 bases). Germline V gene data show CDR1 as SGHTA and CDR2 as FQGNSA. The CDR3 sequence is 12 residues long. Trimming removed 5 bases at V and 7 bases at J, with 8 bases between. DNA of the CDR3: TGTGCCAGCAGCCGGGAGATCGGGGAGCTGTTTTTT. It specifies CASSREIGELFF.

The genes are TRBV7-9 and TRBJ2-7; no definite D call. The V gene's germline CDR1 is SEHNR and CDR2 FQNEAQ (reference sequence). The CDR3 length is 13 residues. Trimming removed 5 bases from V and 1 base from J, with 9 bases in between. The CDR3 coding sequence is TGTGCCAGCAGCACCGACTCTTCCTACGAGCAGTACTTC. Translating gives CASSTDSSYEQYF.

This chain uses TRBV5-6 with TRBJ1-2, with 7 bases fitting TRBD1. CDR1 and CDR2 (germline): SGHDT, YYEEEE. The CDR3 extends over 12 amino acids. Unmatched junction bases numbered 9, after V lost 10 bases and J lost 6 bases. In DNA, the CDR3 is TGTGCCGGTGGGTCAGGGGGAAATGGCTACACCTTC. The encoded protein is CAGGSGGNGYTF.

This chain joins TRBV10-3 and TRBJ2-3, with 13 bases identical to TRBD2. CDR1 is ENHRY, CDR2 SYGVKD, per germline. The CDR3 is made up of 15 amino acids. Trimming at V came to 2 bases and at J to 4 bases, leaving 0 bases not matched to a gene. The CDR3 bases are TGTGCCATCAGTGAGGGACTAGCGGGAGCAGATACGCAGTATTTT. Translating it yields CAISEGLAGADTQYF.

The chain links TRBV7-8 to TRBJ2-3, with 7 bases identical to TRBD2. The CDR3 spans 15 residues. Germline CDR1 and CDR2: SGHVS and FQNEAQ. V trimming: 2 bases; J trimming: 0 bases; junction bases outside the gene matches: 2. CDR3 residues: CASSLRRESTDTQYF. CDR3 sequence (DNA): TGTGCCAGCAGCTTAAGGCGGGAGAGCACAGATACGCAGTATTTT.

The rearrangement links TRBV9 to TRBJ2-2; 7 bases fit TRBD1. Germline V gene lookup returns CDR1 SGDLS and CDR2 YYNGEE. This CDR3 has 14 residues. Trimming took 0 bases from V and 6 from J; bases not matched to a gene: 2. CDR3 DNA sequence: TGTGCCAGCAGCGTAGCCCAGGGGGCCGGGGAGCTGTTTTTT. Residues: CASSVAQGAGELFF. Using reference TRBV9 and TRBJ2-2 for the parts outside the CDR3, the full variable domain is DSGVTQTPKHLITATGQRVTLRCSPRSGDLSVYWYQQSLDQGLQFLIQYYNGEERAKGNILERFSAQQFPDLHSELNLSSLELGDSALYFCASSVAQGAGELFFGEGSRLTVL.

This sequence joins TRBV5-6 and TRBJ1-2, with D possibly TRBD1 on 6 matching bases. The V end was cut by 3 bases, the J end by 3 bases, with 18 bases between. Germline lookup yields CDR1 SGHDT and CDR2 YYEEEE. The length of the CDR3 is 16 residues. CDR3 DNA sequence: TGTGCCAGCAGCTACCCGGCCCCAGGGGAAGACTATGGCTACACCTTC. As protein: CASSYPAPGEDYGYTF.